One sample yielded the 27 T cell receptor beta chains listed below, sequenced in a study of human T cells and chemical hapten exposure. A single record per CDR3 protein comes from TCRdb applying MiXCR to the RACE reads. The repertoire holds about 360,000 distinct CDR3 sequences, with about 4.4% as singletons. Time point denoted: patch test 1, 2 weeks after DPC sensitization. As for treatment: therapeutic diphenylcyclopropenone sensitization with weekly scalp DPC. The material sequenced was whole blood, taken in connection with sensitization to the hapten diphenylcyclopropenone (DPC). Receptors were obtained from a woman between 50 and 59 years old with alopecia areata. Some clones in this sample may be carry-over from other donors' samples.

This clonotype was seen at least ten times. This sequence joins TRBV5-6 and TRBJ2-3; D gene uncertain. Germline lookup yields CDR1 SGHDT and CDR2 YYEEEE. This CDR3 contains 13 residues. V lost 4 bases to trimming and J lost 2 bases, with 8 bases between them. This CDR3 reads CASSRSDTDTQYF. For the CDR3, the DNA is TGTGCCAGCAGCCGGTCGGACACAGATACGCAGTATTTT.

This clonotype was counted at least ten times. The chain combines TRBV6-1 with TRBJ2-2; 7 nucleotides line up with TRBD1. Unmatched junction bases numbered 5, after V lost 2 bases and J lost 2 bases. The germline V gene encodes CDR1 MNHNS and CDR2 SASEGT. The CDR3 totals 16 residues. The CDR3 is CASSEYVGGNTGELFF. The CDR3 region has the DNA TGTGCCAGCAGTGAATATGTAGGGGGCAACACCGGGGAGCTGTTTTTT.

In its sample, this clonotype was seen many times. V and J are TRBV10-3 and TRBJ2-1; the match to TRBD2 covers 13 bases. This CDR3 region has 15 residues. V lost 2 bases to trimming and J lost 8 bases; unmatched junction nucleotides: 3. CDR1 ENHRY and CDR2 SYGVKD come from the germline V gene. The CDR3 loop reads CAISERTSGRYEQFF. The CDR3, as DNA: TGTGCCATCAGTGAGCGGACTAGCGGGAGATATGAGCAGTTCTTC.

This clonotype showed up just a few times. The V and J genes are TRBV29-1 and TRBJ1-2, with no clear D. The germline gives CDR1 SQVTM, CDR2 ANQGSEA. Trimming took 7 bases from V and 0 from J, leaving 12 bases between them. This CDR3 spans 13 amino acids. CDR3 residues: CSALGSANYGYTF. In DNA, the CDR3 is TGCAGCGCTCTAGGGTCGGCTAACTATGGCTACACCTTC.

This clonotype has only a few counts. J is TRBJ1-2 and V is TRBV14; TRBD1 agrees at 10 bases. Germline CDR1 and CDR2: SGHDN and FVKESK. The CDR3 totals 15 residues. V lost 4 bases and J lost 4; bases outside the gene matches: 6. The CDR3 reads CASSRPGTGVYGYTF. As DNA, the CDR3 is TGTGCCAGCAGCCGTCCCGGGACAGGGGTCTATGGCTACACCTTC.

This chain links TRBV6-6 with TRBJ1-5; no firm D call. Trimming removed 10 bases from V and 0 bases from J, with 13 bases in between. The CDR3 length is 14 residues. The germline gives CDR1 MNHNY, CDR2 SVGAGI (reference sequence). CDR3 bases: TGTGCCACGGTGAGCCCCTATAGCAATCAGCCCCAGCATTTT. This sequence encodes CATVSPYSNQPQHF.

This clonotype was counted ten times or more. The chain joins TRBV20-1 to TRBJ1-4; tentatively, D is TRBD1 (6 bases). Trimming removed 3 bases from V and 11 bases from J, with 16 bases in between. CDR1 and CDR2 (germline): DFQATT, SNEGSKA (reference sequence). The CDR3 contains 13 residues. CDR3 sequence: CSASQQGKEKLFF. CDR3 nucleotide sequence: TGCAGTGCTAGTCAACAGGGAAAAGAGAAACTGTTTTTT.

This clonotype was observed at least ten times. The V and J genes are TRBV7-9 and TRBJ2-5; D ambiguous. The CDR3 is made up of 15 amino acids. Germline V lookup: CDR1 SEHNR, CDR2 FQNEAQ (reference sequence). V gave up 5 bases and J gave up 5 bases, with 18 bases separating them. In nucleotides, the CDR3 is TGTGCCAGCAGCCTCTTACCACAGCAAGAGGAGACCCAGTACTTC. Amino acids: CASSLLPQQEETQYF.

This clonotype was detected many times. This chain links TRBV25-1 with TRBJ2-3; unclear D gene. The CDR3 runs to 10 residues. Germline V gene data show CDR1 as MGHDK and CDR2 as SYGVNS. Trimming pared 10 bases from V and 6 bases from J, leaving 8 bases between. CDR3 nucleotide sequence: TGTGCCACCTCGTTGGATACGCAGTATTTT. Its translation is CATSLDTQYF.

This clonotype has ten or more counts. The chain employs TRBV12-5 and TRBJ2-2; TRBD1 is a possible D gene (5 bases). Germline V gives CDR1 LGHNT, CDR2 FRNRAP. The CDR3 extends over 15 amino acids. V was trimmed by 0 bases and J by 1 base, leaving 6 bases between them. DNA of the CDR3: TGTGCTAGTGGTTTGGTCACAGGGAACACCGGGGAGCTGTTTTTT. It encodes CASGLVTGNTGELFF.

This clonotype showed up just a few times. This chain uses TRBV28 with TRBJ2-2, with a weak D call TRBD2 (6 bases). The CDR3 runs 15 residues. The V end lost 7 bases, the J end lost 5 bases, and 17 bases lay between the germline ends. The germline CDR1 and CDR2 sequences are MDHEN and SYDVKM. CDR3 region: CASNSGGPGTGELFF. In DNA, the CDR3 is TGTGCCAGCAATAGCGGAGGGCCTGGGACCGGGGAGCTGTTTTTT.

This chain links TRBV27 with TRBJ1-2; TRBD1 agrees at 9 bases. Trimming took 5 bases from V and 8 from J; bases not matched to a gene: 12. This CDR3 comprises 15 residues. Germline-derived CDR1 and CDR2 are MNHEY and SMNVEV (reference sequence). Written as DNA, the CDR3 is TGTGCCAGCAGTCCGGGGACAGGGACGAACGGAGGCTACACCTTC. Its translation is CASSPGTGTNGGYTF.

J is TRBJ2-1 and V is TRBV4-1; D not certain. The CDR3 is 15 amino acids. V lost 5 bases and J 0 bases, leaving 11 bases between the germline ends. Germline V CDR1 and CDR2: MGHRA, YSYEKL. The CDR3 sequence: CASSSPRASYNEQFF. The CDR3 DNA is TGCGCCAGCAGCTCCCCCCGGGCCTCCTACAATGAGCAGTTCTTC.

The gene calls are TRBV6-1 and TRBJ2-1; D ambiguous. There are 12 residues in the CDR3. Germline assignment: CDR1 MNHNS and CDR2 SASEGT. V shed 3 bases and J shed 8 bases, with 8 bases lying between them. This CDR3 is CASSERQDEQFF. The DNA of the CDR3 is TGTGCCAGCAGTGAGAGGCAGGATGAGCAGTTCTTC.

At least ten counts were recorded for this clonotype. This chain uses TRBV12-5 with TRBJ2-1; no reliable D call. Trimming stripped 0 bases from V and 5 bases from J, with 17 bases between. Germline CDR1 LGHNT, CDR2 FRNRAP. There are 17 residues in the CDR3. The CDR3 DNA reads TGTGCTAGTGGTTTGGTACTGAGTAGGCCCCACCACAATGAGCAGTTCTTC. It codes for CASGLVLSRPHHNEQFF. The full variable domain, rest sourced from reference TRBV12-5 and TRBJ2-1, is DARVTQTPRHKVTEMGQEVTMRCQPILGHNTVFWYRQTMMQGLELLAYFRNRAPLDDSGMPKDRFSAEMPDATLATLKIQPSEPRDSAVYFCASGLVLSRPHHNEQFFGPGTRLTVL.

For this clonotype: A single base separates this from a much larger clone, so it may be a read error. CDR3 amino acids: CASRGQCEAEAFF. The CDR3 DNA reads TGTGCCAGCAGGGGACAGTGTGAAGCTGAAGCTTTCTTT. The gene calls are TRBV12-3 or TRBV12-4 and TRBJ1-1; 7 nucleotides line up with TRBD1. This CDR3 is built from 13 residues. The J segment lost 6 bases and the V segment lost 6 bases, leaving 7 bases of the junction unmatched.

This clonotype came up many times. The rearrangement uses TRBV2 and TRBJ1-1; 8 bases line up with TRBD1. V dropped 10 bases and J dropped 5; count of bases not matched to a gene: 15. Germline V gene lookup returns CDR1 SNHLY and CDR2 FYNNEI. This CDR3 region has 15 residues. CDR3 coding DNA: TGTGCCACCTCCGGACAGGGAGTATTCGGTACTGAAGCTTTCTTT. As protein: CATSGQGVFGTEAFF.

The chain employs TRBV6-2 or TRBV6-3 and TRBJ1-1; no clear D gene. CDR3 length: 16 residues. V lost 4 bases, J lost 4 bases, and 19 bases lay in between. The germline CDR1 and CDR2 sequences are MNHEY and SVGEGT. CDR3 protein: CASSLNAWGAGTEAFF. The CDR3 region has the DNA TGTGCCAGCAGTTTAAACGCCTGGGGAGCGGGCACTGAAGCTTTCTTT.

This clonotype has just a few counts. This sequence joins TRBV7-2 and TRBJ1-1; 8 nucleotides line up with TRBD1. This CDR3 region has 15 residues. Germline loops: CDR1 SGHTA, CDR2 FQGNSA. With V trimmed by 5 bases and J by 4 bases, 9 bases remained unmatched. DNA of the CDR3: TGTGCCAGCAGCCGAAGACAGGGGACGTCCACTGAAGCTTTCTTT. This sequence encodes CASSRRQGTSTEAFF.

This clonotype has a count of ten or more. This chain connects TRBV12-3 or TRBV12-4 to TRBJ2-3; tentative D call: TRBD1 (5 bases). V lost 10 bases and J lost 1, with 12 bases in between. The length of the CDR3 is 13 residues. The chain's CDR3 is CATTRGGTDTQYF. The CDR3 DNA reads TGTGCCACCACAAGGGGCGGCACAGATACGCAGTATTTT.

This clonotype occurred many times. V and J are TRBV7-9 and TRBJ1-5, with 10 nucleotides matching TRBD1. V was clipped by 0 bases and J by 3 bases; unmatched bases: 5. This CDR3 region has 17 residues. In germline, CDR1 is SEHNR, CDR2 FQNEAQ (reference sequence). The CDR3 DNA is TGTGCCAGCAGCTTAGCGCAGGGGACAGGGGTCAATCAGCCCCAGCATTTT. It specifies CASSLAQGTGVNQPQHF.

This clonotype was counted many times. This rearrangement joins TRBV3-1 to TRBJ2-1, with D tentatively TRBD1 or TRBD2 (5 bases each). The V end was cut by 2 bases, the J end by 2 bases, with 10 bases between. CDR3 length: 15 residues. Per the germline V gene, CDR1 is LGHDT and CDR2 is YNNKEL (reference sequence). The DNA of the CDR3 is TGTGCCAGCAGCCAACTTATGGGGGCCTACAATGAGCAGTTCTTC. Residues: CASSQLMGAYNEQFF.

This clonotype showed up many times. The rearrangement uses TRBV5-5 and TRBJ1-2; D is unclear. Germline V gene data show CDR1 as SGHKS and CDR2 as YYEKEE (reference sequence). The CDR3 covers 15 residues. Trimming removed 1 base from V and 0 bases from J, with 10 bases in between. The CDR3 nucleotides read TGTGCCAGCAGCTTGAAGCGTGAAGCTAACTATGGCTACACCTTC. Encoded protein: CASSLKREANYGYTF.

This clonotype was detected only a few times. This chain joins TRBV10-2 and TRBJ1-1; 8 bases match TRBD1. V gave up 6 bases and J gave up 4 bases; unmatched junction bases: 10. The CDR3 runs to 15 residues. Germline V CDR1 and CDR2: WSHSY, SAAADI. CDR3: CASRGQGAAGTEAFF. The DNA for the CDR3 is TGCGCCAGCAGAGGGCAGGGGGCAGCGGGCACTGAAGCTTTCTTT.

This clonotype was counted a few times. V is TRBV6-1 and J is TRBJ2-7, with D possibly TRBD2 on 6 matching bases. Germline values: CDR1 MNHNS, CDR2 SASEGT. Between the trimmed V and J ends, which lost 1 base and 3 bases, there was a span of 13 bases. The CDR3 loop spans 15 amino acids. CDR3 coding DNA: TGTGCCAGCAGTGAAGGGGGACTGTATCTCTACGAGCAGTACTTC. This codes for CASSEGGLYLYEQYF.

This clonotype was picked up a small number of times. This chain joins TRBV29-1 and TRBJ1-4; D is uncertain. The V gene lost 0 bases and the J gene lost 4 bases, with 12 bases spanning the gap. Germline assignment: CDR1 SQVTM and CDR2 ANQGSEA. CDR3 length: 15 residues. Here the CDR3 reads CSVEDVRTHNEKLFF. CDR3 in DNA: TGCAGCGTTGAAGATGTCCGGACCCATAATGAAAAACTGTTTTTT.

This clonotype occurred many times. The V and J genes are TRBV12-3 or TRBV12-4 and TRBJ2-7, with 12 bases matching TRBD2. This CDR3 has 16 residues. Unmatched junction bases numbered 9, after V lost 2 bases and J lost 7 bases. This CDR3 is CASSLTTSGSGGEQYF. The CDR3 DNA follows: TGTGCCAGCAGTTTAACGACTAGCGGGAGCGGGGGGGAGCAGTACTTC.